This entry describes one TCR beta chain. Its antigen is as yet unknown. The sample comes from a study of cytomegalovirus exposure and HLA in healthy donors. General observations from the study: An apparent linkage of common viral pathogens to several of the most significant clusters emerged in a later analysis. For TCR beta chains, V- and J-gene trimming was later linked to a missense DCLRE1C variant.

The PCR had 60 Vbeta and 13 Jbeta primers. Measured with immunoSEQ multiplex PCR; TCRdb has only the in-frame clones, and not every one. The sample has fewer than 70,000 clones, 73% seen once. Nominally healthy donors provided the samples, though records likely missed some immune exposures. Germline assignment: CDR1 PRHDT and CDR2 FYEKMQ (reference sequence). The CDR3 is 16 residues long. V lost 4 bases to trimming and J lost 2 bases; unmatched junction nucleotides: 8. The sequence was collected from a man between 50 and 59 years old in good health and CMV-seronegative. Source material: PBMCs. The rearrangement links TRBV13 to TRBJ2-3; 8 bases match TRBD2. The CDR3 bases are TGTGCCAGCAGCTCAAAATCCGGGGGGGCCACAGATACGCAGTATTTT. Translated: CASSSKSGGATDTQYF.